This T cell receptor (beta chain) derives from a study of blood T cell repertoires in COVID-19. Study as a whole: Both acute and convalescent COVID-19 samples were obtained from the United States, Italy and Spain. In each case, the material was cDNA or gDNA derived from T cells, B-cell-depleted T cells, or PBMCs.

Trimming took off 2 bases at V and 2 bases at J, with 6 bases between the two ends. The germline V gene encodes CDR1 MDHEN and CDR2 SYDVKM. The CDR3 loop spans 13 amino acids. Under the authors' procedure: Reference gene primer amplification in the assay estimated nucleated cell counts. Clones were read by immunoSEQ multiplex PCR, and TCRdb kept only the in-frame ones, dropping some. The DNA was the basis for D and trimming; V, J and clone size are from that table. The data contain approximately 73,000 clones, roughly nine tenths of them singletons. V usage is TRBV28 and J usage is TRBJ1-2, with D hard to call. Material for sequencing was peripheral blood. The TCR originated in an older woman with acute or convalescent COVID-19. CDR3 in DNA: TGTGCCAGCAGTTTAACGGGAAACTATGGCTACACCTTC. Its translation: CASSLTGNYGYTF.